This passage covers 7 T cell receptor beta chains from one sample sequenced in a study of T-cell memory formation after mild COVID-19. TCRdb reprocessed the 5' RACE reads with MiXCR, giving one entry per CDR3 protein. Here the sample spans 70,000 to 100,000 distinct CDR3 sequences, more than 10% being singletons. The specimen sequenced was PBMCs or a T cell subset sorted from them (not recorded which). These receptors all stem from an adult woman who had mild COVID-19 (a few samples of this study predate the infection). Cell type and time point are not known.

The J gene is TRBJ2-1, the V gene TRBV15, with a weak D call TRBD1 (6 bases). Germline values: CDR1 LNHNV, CDR2 YYDKDF (reference sequence). There are 17 residues in the CDR3. Trimming stripped 0 bases from V and 3 bases from J, with 15 bases between. The CDR3: CATSRDLSDRDYNEQFF. As DNA, the CDR3 is TGTGCCACCAGCAGAGATCTCTCGGACAGAGACTACAATGAGCAGTTCTTC.

The table lists this clonotype with a few counts. The V and J genes are TRBV2 and TRBJ1-1, with 7 bases aligning to TRBD1. V lost 4 bases to trimming and J lost 7 bases; unmatched junction nucleotides: 3. From germline, CDR1 is SNHLY and CDR2 FYNNEI. This CDR3 has 12 residues. Here the CDR3 reads CASSGQGVEAFF. The CDR3 DNA reads TGTGCCAGCAGTGGACAGGGTGTTGAAGCTTTCTTT.

This clonotype was observed a few times. The rearrangement joins TRBV7-2 to TRBJ1-1; the D is unclear. Trimming pared 1 base from V and 8 bases from J, leaving 8 bases between. This CDR3 is built from 12 residues. Germline CDR1 and CDR2: SGHTA and FQGNSA. Here the CDR3 reads CASSLEREEAFF. CDR3 sequence (DNA): TGTGCCAGCAGCTTAGAACGAGAGGAAGCTTTCTTT.

The genes are TRBV25-1 and TRBJ2-1, with D maybe TRBD2 (6 bases). The CDR3 runs 12 residues. The V end lost 8 bases, the J end lost 8 bases, and 13 bases lay between the germline ends. Germline V gene sequence: CDR1 MGHDK, CDR2 SYGVNS. Here the CDR3 reads CASLYWGDEQFF. As DNA, the CDR3 is TGTGCCAGCCTTTACTGGGGGGATGAGCAGTTCTTC.

The chain uses TRBV27 and TRBJ1-2; 8 bases agree with TRBD1. The CDR3 has 16 amino acids. CDR1 and CDR2 (germline): MNHEY, SMNVEV (reference sequence). The ends lost 5 bases at V and 3 bases at J; junction bases unmatched: 11. CDR3 loop: CASSLHVGTGDYGYTF. The DNA of the CDR3 is TGTGCCAGCAGTCTTCATGTGGGGACAGGAGACTATGGCTACACCTTC.

This clonotype was counted between two and nine times. The chain employs TRBV7-8 and TRBJ2-3; either TRBD1 or TRBD2 may supply D (5 bases each). Germline CDR1 SGHVS, CDR2 FQNEAQ. Trimming took off 7 bases at V and 6 bases at J, with 17 bases between the two ends. This CDR3 region has 14 residues. The CDR3 spells CASTRGAPLDTQYF. CDR3 DNA sequence: TGTGCCAGCACCCGAGGGGCGCCTTTGGATACGCAGTATTTT.

In this sample, this clonotype is medium-sized. The V gene is TRBV2, the J gene TRBJ2-3, with 9 nucleotides matching TRBD2. This CDR3 has 16 amino acids. Unmatched junction bases numbered 6, after V lost 2 bases and J lost 3 bases. The germline gives CDR1 SNHLY, CDR2 FYNNEI. The CDR3 protein is CASSEQAGGMTDTQYF. In nucleotides, the CDR3 is TGTGCCAGCAGTGAACAAGCGGGGGGTATGACAGATACGCAGTATTTT.